The 27 T cell receptor beta chains in this list originate from one sample, sequenced in a study of shared clonotypes between healthy human individuals. The naive CD8 subset, CD45RO-negative cells positively selected for CCR7, excluded terminally differentiated effector memory CD45RA+ cells. Libraries were prepared by immunoSEQ multiplex PCR; TCRdb keeps only in-frame clonotypes and omits some of them. The top ten hold less than 0.12% of the sample, which has 660,000 or so clones, roughly 95% seen once. The sequencing input was naive CD8+ T cells sorted from blood. The receptors shown here come from a woman between 25 and 40 years old in good health.

The chain recombines TRBV5-8 with TRBJ2-1; 9 nucleotides agree with TRBD2. The CDR3 runs 18 residues. V lost 1 base to trimming and J lost 0 bases; unmatched junction nucleotides: 8. Germline V gene sequence: CDR1 SGHTS, CDR2 YDEGEE. The CDR3 DNA is TGTGCCAGCAGCTTGTGGAGACTAGCGGTAACCTCCTACAATGAGCAGTTCTTC. Translating gives CASSLWRLAVTSYNEQFF.

This chain uses TRBV6-1 with TRBJ1-5, with 7 bases aligning to TRBD1. This CDR3 has 16 residues. Germline CDR1 is MNHNS and CDR2 is SASEGT. J was trimmed by 0 bases and V by 3 bases; bases with no gene match: 5. The CDR3: CASSDVRGISNQPQHF. The CDR3 nucleotides are TGTGCCAGCAGTGATGTCAGGGGGATTAGCAATCAGCCCCAGCATTTT.

V usage is TRBV9 and J usage is TRBJ1-1; possibly TRBD1 for D (5 bases). V was pared by 3 bases and J by 0 bases, with 9 bases between. Germline CDR1 and CDR2: SGDLS and YYNGEE. The CDR3 covers 14 residues. CDR3 amino acids: CASSEGLLNTEAFF. In nucleotides, the CDR3 is TGTGCCAGCAGCGAGGGACTCCTGAACACTGAAGCTTTCTTT.

The chain couples TRBV9 to TRBJ2-5; D is uncertain. This CDR3 has 14 amino acids. The germline gives CDR1 SGDLS, CDR2 YYNGEE. Between the trimmed V and J ends, which lost 0 bases and 7 bases, there was a span of 13 bases. The CDR3 DNA reads as TGTGCCAGCAGCGTAGCTGTGGGGTTACGGACCCAGTACTTC. This gives the protein CASSVAVGLRTQYF.

This rearrangement joins TRBV27 to TRBJ2-1, with 16 positions matching TRBD2. From germline, CDR1 is MNHEY and CDR2 SMNVEV (reference sequence). The CDR3 runs 16 residues. Trimming at V came to 3 bases and at J to 9 bases, leaving 5 bases not matched to a gene. As DNA, the CDR3 is TGTGCCAGCAGTTTGTCGGGACTAGCGGGAGGGATTGAGCAGTTCTTC. It encodes CASSLSGLAGGIEQFF.

J is TRBJ2-7 and V is TRBV5-6, with D unclear. Trimming shortened V by 7 bases and J by 0 bases, and 14 bases separated the two germline ends. The germline V gene has CDR1 SGHDT and CDR2 YYEEEE. The CDR3 is made up of 14 amino acids. The CDR3, as DNA: TGTGCCAGCGGACGGGTACTCAGCTCCTACGAGCAGTACTTC. It is translated as CASGRVLSSYEQYF.

As concerns this clone: Other nucleotide sequences in the sample specify the same CDR3. The chain links TRBV27 to TRBJ1-5; D possibly corresponds to TRBD1 (6 bases). CDR3 length: 14 amino acids. The V and J ends lost 6 bases and 4 bases respectively, with 13 bases between them. Per germline, CDR1 MNHEY and CDR2 SMNVEV (reference sequence). As DNA, the CDR3 is TGTGCCAGCAGCAACCTAGGGGGGAATCAGCCCCAGCATTTT. Amino acids: CASSNLGGNQPQHF.

This chain links TRBV11-2 with TRBJ2-7; D possibly corresponds to TRBD1 (5 bases). The germline gives CDR1 SGHAT, CDR2 FQNNGV. The CDR3 is 14 residues long. V lost 2 bases and J lost 0, with 8 bases in between. DNA of the CDR3: TGTGCCAGCAGCTTAATCGACAGCTCCTACGAGCAGTACTTC. Its protein product is CASSLIDSSYEQYF.

The J gene is TRBJ2-1, the V gene TRBV29-1, with 11 bases fitting TRBD2. CDR1 is SQVTM and CDR2 is ANQGSEA in the germline V gene. J was trimmed by 8 bases and V by 6 bases; bases with no gene match: 6. The length of the CDR3 is 13 residues. CDR3 region: CSVPGLAADEQFF. In DNA, the CDR3 is TGCAGCGTCCCGGGACTAGCGGCCGATGAGCAGTTCTTC.

The chain links TRBV28 to TRBJ1-5; the D is unclear. The CDR3 extends over 16 amino acids. CDR1 and CDR2 (germline): MDHEN, SYDVKM. V lost 5 bases and J 6 bases, leaving 20 bases between the germline ends. The CDR3, as DNA: TGTGCCAGCAGTCGACCGAACCCCAATCTAGTTCAGCCCCAGCATTTT. Translating it yields CASSRPNPNLVQPQHF.

V and J are TRBV9 and TRBJ2-4; D could derive from TRBD1 or TRBD2 (6 bases each). Trimming shortened V by 3 bases and J by 0 bases, and 10 bases separated the two germline ends. This CDR3 has 15 amino acids. Germline lookup yields CDR1 SGDLS and CDR2 YYNGEE. CDR3 protein: CASSEGGLAKNIQYF. The CDR3 nucleotides read TGTGCCAGCAGCGAGGGGGGTTTAGCCAAAAACATTCAGTACTTC.

The genes are TRBV27 and TRBJ2-7; 8 nucleotides align to TRBD1. CDR1 is MNHEY and CDR2 is SMNVEV in the germline V gene (reference sequence). The CDR3 covers 14 residues. J was trimmed by 2 bases and V by 5 bases; bases with no gene match: 5. The chain's CDR3 is CASSALQGAYEQYF. For the CDR3, the DNA is TGTGCCAGCAGTGCCCTACAGGGGGCCTACGAGCAGTACTTC.

The chain combines TRBV2 with TRBJ2-2; D gene unclear. The V and J ends lost 5 bases and 4 bases respectively, with 14 bases between them. Germline V gene data show CDR1 as SNHLY and CDR2 as FYNNEI. This CDR3 spans 15 amino acids. CDR3 amino acids: CASSSPTGGTGELFF. DNA of the CDR3: TGTGCCAGCAGTTCTCCGACTGGCGGCACCGGGGAGCTGTTTTTT.

V is TRBV6-5 and J is TRBJ2-5; D may match TRBD1 or TRBD2 (6 bases each). The V and J ends lost 7 bases and 2 bases respectively, with 17 bases between them. The CDR3 length is 15 residues. From germline, CDR1 is MNHEY and CDR2 SVGAGI. The CDR3 sequence is CASTPGGGIQETQYF. CDR3 DNA sequence: TGTGCCAGCACCCCCGGAGGGGGAATACAAGAGACCCAGTACTTC.

The chain links TRBV7-3 to TRBJ2-1, with D hard to call. The germline gives CDR1 SGHTA, CDR2 FQGTGA. The V end was cut by 2 bases, the J end by 7 bases, with 9 bases between. The CDR3 length is 13 residues. Here the CDR3 reads CASSLGVNNEQFF. In nucleotides, the CDR3 is TGTGCCAGCAGCTTAGGCGTCAATAATGAGCAGTTCTTC.

This clone appeared once. This sample includes further DNA sequences coding for the same CDR3. The chain is built from TRBV6-6 and TRBJ2-1; D possibly corresponds to TRBD2 (5 bases). V was clipped by 3 bases and J by 8 bases, with 8 bases between them. CDR1 and CDR2 (germline): MNHNY, SVGAGI (reference sequence). This CDR3 region has 12 residues. CDR3 in amino acids: CASSYEGDEQFF. CDR3 in DNA: TGTGCCAGCAGTTATGAGGGAGATGAGCAGTTCTTC.

This clone occurred once. The chain joins TRBV28 to TRBJ2-7, with TRBD2 matching over 9 bases. CDR3 length equals 14 residues. Germline V gene data show CDR1 as MDHEN and CDR2 as SYDVKM. The junction had 10 bases not matched to a gene; V was cut back by 6 bases and J by 7 bases. The CDR3 loop reads CASSQLAGGGEQYF. The CDR3 DNA is TGTGCCAGCAGCCAACTAGCGGGTGGGGGAGAGCAGTACTTC.

The rearrangement links TRBV6-6 to TRBJ1-3, with D maybe TRBD1 (5 bases). The CDR3 sequence is 15 residues long. The germline gives CDR1 MNHNY, CDR2 SVGAGI (reference sequence). V was clipped by 5 bases and J by 0 bases, with 11 bases between them. The CDR3 reads CASSITGHSGNTIYF. The CDR3 DNA reads TGTGCCAGCAGTATCACGGGGCACTCTGGAAACACCATATATTTT.

V and J are TRBV7-6 and TRBJ2-3; 9 bases align to TRBD2. CDR3 size: 15 residues. V lost 5 bases to trimming and J lost 2 bases; unmatched junction nucleotides: 5. Germline V gives CDR1 SGHVS, CDR2 FNYEAQ. CDR3 bases: TGTGCCAGCAGCCTTAGCGGGAGTACCACAGATACGCAGTATTTT. It translates to CASSLSGSTTDTQYF. Based on the CDR3 plus reference TRBV7-6 and TRBJ2-3, the full variable domain is GAGVSQSPRYKVTKRGQDVALRCDPISGHVSLYWYRQALGQGPEFLTYFNYEAQQDKSGLPNDRFSAERPEGSISTLTIQRTEQRDSAMYRCASSLSGSTTDTQYFGPGTRLTVL.

The V and J genes are TRBV7-2 and TRBJ2-7; D is unclear. The CDR3 extends over 16 amino acids. V was pared by 2 bases and J by 2 bases, with 16 bases between. Germline V gives CDR1 SGHTA, CDR2 FQGNSA. This CDR3 reads CASSLSEMSPAYEQYF. In nucleotides, the CDR3 is TGTGCCAGCAGCTTAAGCGAGATGTCCCCGGCCTACGAGCAGTACTTC.

The J gene is TRBJ2-1, the V gene TRBV5-4; unclear D gene. The CDR3 loop spans 12 amino acids. The V end was cut by 5 bases, the J end by 7 bases, with 10 bases between. CDR1 and CDR2 (germline): SGHNT, YYREEE (reference sequence). The CDR3 reads CASSSQQNEQFF. The CDR3 coding sequence is TGTGCCAGCAGTAGCCAGCAGAATGAGCAGTTCTTC.

The chain links TRBV5-6 to TRBJ1-3; D remains ambiguous. The germline gives CDR1 SGHDT, CDR2 YYEEEE. V shed 0 bases and J shed 4 bases, with 8 bases lying between them. The CDR3 runs to 14 residues. The CDR3 reads CASSLAGSGNTIYF. Here the CDR3 DNA reads TGTGCCAGCAGCTTGGCCGGGTCGGGAAACACCATATATTTT.

This chain joins TRBV6-5 and TRBJ2-2; no definite D call. CDR1 MNHEY and CDR2 SVGAGI come from the germline V gene. Trimming removed 2 bases at V and 1 base at J, with 2 bases between. This CDR3 spans 13 amino acids. The chain's CDR3 is CASSYKNTGELFF. DNA for the CDR3: TGTGCCAGCAGTTACAAGAACACCGGGGAGCTGTTTTTT.

This sequence joins TRBV19 and TRBJ2-7; TRBD1 or TRBD2 may be the D gene (7 bases each). The CDR3 runs to 20 residues. With 7 bases removed from V and 5 bases from J, the gap between germline ends came to 36 bases. Germline V gives CDR1 LNHDA, CDR2 SQIVND (reference sequence). CDR3 sequence reads: CASTVWRGGTESGLVHEQYF. CDR3 in DNA: TGTGCCAGTACCGTATGGAGGGGAGGGACAGAATCTGGACTAGTCCACGAGCAGTACTTC.

This chain links TRBV4-1 with TRBJ2-7; D is undetermined. CDR1 is MGHRA and CDR2 is YSYEKL in the germline V gene. The CDR3 runs to 12 residues. The germline V and J ends were trimmed by 4 bases and 6 bases, with 10 bases remaining between them. The CDR3 region has the DNA TGCGCCAGCAGCCCGAATTCATTCGAGCAGTACTTC. Translating it yields CASSPNSFEQYF.

This clone was seen once. The V call is TRBV10-3, the J call TRBJ2-2; 15 positions match TRBD2. The CDR3 is 21 amino acids. V was pared by 6 bases and J by 1 base, with 15 bases of the junction left unmatched. CDR1 is ENHRY, CDR2 SYGVKD, per germline. The CDR3 loop is CAISGLAGGAAQVLNTGELFF. The CDR3 bases are TGTGCCATCAGCGGACTAGCGGGAGGGGCCGCGCAGGTTTTGAACACCGGGGAGCTGTTTTTT.

This CDR3 is CASSPTLGPYEQYF. The CDR3 region has the DNA TGTGCCAGCAGCCCTACGTTAGGGCCCTACGAGCAGTACTTC. The genes are TRBV28 and TRBJ2-7; D gene uncertain. Trimming left V 6 bases short and J 2 bases short, with 14 bases between. CDR3 length: 14 residues. Germline CDR1 reads MDHEN; CDR2 reads SYDVKM.